These 30 T cell receptor beta chains share one sample of origin, sequenced in a study of OX40 agonist ivuxolimab in advanced cancers. This table comes from immunoSEQ multiplex PCR, and its TCRdb copy is limited to in-frame clones, with some not included. Found here are 37,000 or so clones, roughly 85% of them singletons; the top ten hold about 17%. The input for sequencing was CD4+ or CD8+ T cells sorted from blood, taken in a trial of the OX40 agonist ivuxolimab. The receptors were gathered from an adult with an advanced solid tumor such as melanoma, head and neck, liver or kidney cancer.

The V call is TRBV19, the J call TRBJ2-1; TRBD2 agrees at 11 bases. J lost 5 bases, V lost 9 bases, and 6 bases had no gene match. CDR3 length: 14 residues. CDR1 and CDR2 (germline): LNHDA, SQIVND (reference sequence). The CDR3 loop reads CASKTSGMNNEQFF. The CDR3 region has the DNA TGTGCCAGCAAGACTAGCGGGATGAACAATGAGCAGTTCTTC.

V and J are TRBV28 and TRBJ2-5; TRBD2 aligns across 14 bases. V gave up 4 bases and J gave up 5 bases; unmatched junction bases: 6. The germline V gene has CDR1 MDHEN and CDR2 SYDVKM. The CDR3 extends over 16 amino acids. Here the CDR3 DNA reads TGTGCCAGCAGTTCCGGGACTAGCGGGAGATGGGAGACCCAGTACTTC. Protein: CASSSGTSGRWETQYF.

The chain combines TRBV7-2 with TRBJ2-7; tentative D call: TRBD2 (6 bases). V was cut by 5 bases and J by 4 bases, with 12 bases left in between. The CDR3 loop spans 13 amino acids. From germline, CDR1 is SGHTA and CDR2 FQGNSA. In nucleotides, the CDR3 is TGTGCCAGCAGCCCTGTCGCGGGGTACGAGCAGTACTTC. It translates to CASSPVAGYEQYF.

The chain combines TRBV6-4 with TRBJ1-2; D is possibly TRBD1 (6 bases). V was trimmed by 7 bases and J by 4 bases, leaving 19 bases between them. Per the germline V gene, CDR1 is MRHNA and CDR2 is SNTAGT. The CDR3 runs 15 residues. The CDR3: CASIQGQNGRYGYTF. CDR3 nucleotide sequence: TGTGCCAGCATCCAGGGGCAGAATGGGCGCTATGGCTACACCTTC.

The J gene is TRBJ2-2, the V gene TRBV7-9; D is unresolved. CDR1 is SEHNR, CDR2 FQNEAQ, per germline (reference sequence). Trimming cost V 3 bases and J 7 bases, with 9 bases left between them. This CDR3 is 13 amino acids long. CDR3: CASSFEVSGELFF. CDR3 sequence (DNA): TGTGCCAGCAGCTTCGAGGTCAGCGGGGAGCTGTTTTTT.

The chain joins TRBV19 to TRBJ2-7; maybe TRBD2 (6 bases). The CDR3 sequence is 15 residues long. In germline, CDR1 is LNHDA, CDR2 SQIVND (reference sequence). The V end was cut by 1 base, the J end by 0 bases, with 10 bases between. CDR3 loop: CASSIVGGRSYEQYF. In DNA form, the CDR3 reads TGTGCCAGTAGTATAGTGGGGGGTCGCTCCTACGAGCAGTACTTC.

The chain recombines TRBV30 with TRBJ2-1, with D tentatively TRBD1 or TRBD2 (7 bases each). The germline CDR1 and CDR2 sequences are GTSNPN and SVGIG (reference sequence). V lost 3 bases to trimming and J lost 12 bases, with 15 bases between them. CDR3 length equals 12 residues. CDR3 in amino acids: CAWSPGGTMQFF. In DNA, the CDR3 is TGTGCCTGGAGCCCAGGGGGGACTATGCAGTTCTTC.

The sample holds one count of this clone. V and J are TRBV9 and TRBJ2-5, with D tentatively TRBD2 (7 bases). This CDR3 contains 16 residues. Germline CDR1 SGDLS, CDR2 YYNGEE. V was clipped by 0 bases and J by 3 bases, with 15 bases between them. The CDR3 is CASSVGGGDVKETQYF. Written as DNA, the CDR3 is TGTGCCAGCAGCGTAGGAGGGGGGGACGTAAAAGAGACCCAGTACTTC.

A remark on this clone: The CDR3 ends on some other residue instead of the conserved phenylalanine or tryptophan, so this is likely a read error. No DNA is shown, since the ends of the CDR3 on it are uncertain; the CDR3 is the one TCRdb lists. The chain uses TRBV28 and TRBJ2-4. The CDR3 adds up to 10 amino acids, both ends counted. Per the germline V gene, CDR1 is MDHEN and CDR2 is SYDVKM. This CDR3 reads CASSRPGQIP.

The genes are TRBV7-9 and TRBJ2-7; 7 nucleotides line up with TRBD1. The CDR3 is made up of 19 amino acids. CDR1 is SEHNR, CDR2 FQNEAQ, per germline (reference sequence). The ends lost 4 bases at V and 9 bases at J; junction bases unmatched: 27. CDR3 residues: CASSSPWTGSYEGLLGQYF. CDR3 sequence (DNA): TGTGCCAGCAGCTCCCCCTGGACAGGTTCCTACGAGGGGCTCCTAGGGCAGTACTTC.

The V gene is TRBV5-4, the J gene TRBJ1-5; D call uncertain. Between the trimmed V and J ends, which lost 1 base and 12 bases, there was a span of 11 bases. Germline CDR1 reads SGHNT; CDR2 reads YYREEE (reference sequence). CDR3 length equals 12 residues. As DNA, the CDR3 is TGTGCCAGCAGCTTGAGGCGGACCTACCAGCATTTT. Residues: CASSLRRTYQHF.

The chain uses TRBV11-2 and TRBJ2-1, with TRBD1 matching 10 bases. Germline V CDR1 and CDR2: SGHAT, FQNNGV. The CDR3 is 17 residues long. V lost 4 bases, J lost 1 base, and 7 bases stayed unmatched. The CDR3 loop is CASSSPRGQGSYNEQFF. Here the CDR3 DNA reads TGTGCCAGCAGCTCCCCCAGGGGACAGGGGTCCTACAATGAGCAGTTCTTC.

This clone was counted once. The J gene is TRBJ2-1, the V gene TRBV6-5; TRBD2 matches 9 bases. Trimming cost V 5 bases and J 4 bases; bases outside gene matches: 6. Germline-derived CDR1 and CDR2 are MNHEY and SVGAGI. CDR3 length: 15 residues. CDR3 residues: CASSIGLAGYNEQFF. The CDR3 coding sequence is TGTGCCAGCAGTATAGGGCTAGCGGGATACAATGAGCAGTTCTTC.

V is TRBV7-2 and J is TRBJ2-3; D not certain. Germline CDR1 and CDR2: SGHTA and FQGNSA. CDR3 size: 15 residues. The ends were cut back, 1 base at V and 2 bases at J, with 10 bases in the middle. CDR3 coding DNA: TGTGCCAGCAGCTTAGGGCTGCGAAACACAGATACGCAGTATTTT. This codes for CASSLGLRNTDTQYF.

The rearrangement links TRBV7-3 to TRBJ2-7, with D possibly being TRBD1 (5 bases). The V gene lost 5 bases and the J gene lost 6 bases, with 14 bases spanning the gap. The CDR3 loop spans 13 amino acids. Germline values: CDR1 SGHTA, CDR2 FQGTGA. CDR3 sequence reads: CASSPGQGGEQYF. The CDR3 nucleotides are TGTGCCAGCAGCCCTGGGCAGGGTGGCGAGCAGTACTTC.

The gene calls are TRBV11-3 and TRBJ1-1; no clear D gene. This CDR3 is built from 13 residues. Germline CDR1 is SGHNT and CDR2 is YENEEA. Trimming took off 1 base at V and 1 base at J, with 4 bases between the two ends. In DNA form, the CDR3 reads TGTGCCAGCAGCTTAGGGGGGAACACTGAAGCTTTCTTT. Amino acids: CASSLGGNTEAFF.

This clone was detected only once. The chain joins TRBV7-3 to TRBJ2-2, with D possibly called TRBD1 or TRBD2 (6 bases each). V was shortened by 5 bases and J by 6 bases, with 16 bases between the two germline ends. This CDR3 has 15 amino acids. The V gene's germline CDR1 is SGHTA and CDR2 FQGTGA. The CDR3 DNA is TGTGCCAGCAGCCCCGGGACTCCAGGGGCCGGGGAGCTGTTTTTT. Translation gives CASSPGTPGAGELFF.

The chain carries TRBV4-3 and TRBJ1-3; no definite D call. Germline V gene lookup returns CDR1 LGHNA and CDR2 YSLEER. V shed 0 bases and J shed 0 bases, with 9 bases lying between them. The CDR3 is made up of 16 amino acids. CDR3: CASSQEVGSSGNTIYF. Written as DNA, the CDR3 is TGCGCCAGCAGCCAAGAGGTTGGAAGCTCTGGAAACACCATATATTTT.

The rearrangement links TRBV4-1 to TRBJ1-5, with D uncertain. The CDR3 consists of 16 residues. Trimming removed 3 bases from V and 2 bases from J, with 14 bases in between. CDR1 is MGHRA and CDR2 is YSYEKL in the germline V gene. CDR3 amino acids: CASSHGIEGGNQPQHF. The CDR3 DNA sequence: TGCGCCAGCAGCCACGGGATTGAGGGAGGCAATCAGCCCCAGCATTTT.

The rearrangement links TRBV25-1 to TRBJ2-3; 7 bases agree with TRBD2. Germline assignment: CDR1 MGHDK and CDR2 SYGVNS. The CDR3 is made up of 16 amino acids. The junction had 13 bases not matched to a gene; V was cut back by 8 bases and J by 2 bases. CDR3 sequence reads: CASGGEGQSFTDTQYF. In nucleotides, the CDR3 is TGTGCCAGCGGGGGGGAAGGGCAGTCCTTCACAGATACGCAGTATTTT.

The V gene is TRBV19, the J gene TRBJ1-1, with no clear D. CDR3 length equals 14 residues. Germline V gene lookup returns CDR1 LNHDA and CDR2 SQIVND (reference sequence). The germline V and J ends were trimmed by 3 bases and 11 bases, with 19 bases remaining between them. The CDR3 sequence: CASSMGSAVSVAFF. Written as DNA, the CDR3 is TGTGCCAGTAGTATGGGCAGCGCCGTGTCAGTGGCTTTCTTT.

This sequence joins TRBV6-4 and TRBJ2-3, with 13 bases fitting TRBD2. Trimming at V came to 3 bases and at J to 4 bases, leaving 4 bases not matched to a gene. The CDR3 runs to 16 residues. Looked up from germline, CDR1 is MRHNA and CDR2 is SNTAGT. Here the CDR3 reads CASSDTSGGAPDTQYF. CDR3 nucleotide sequence: TGTGCCAGCAGTGATACTAGCGGGGGGGCCCCAGATACGCAGTATTTT.

V is TRBV6-5 and J is TRBJ1-5, with 8 bases identical to TRBD1. V lost 2 bases, J lost 6 bases, and 3 bases stayed unmatched. Germline CDR1 MNHEY, CDR2 SVGAGI. CDR3 length: 14 residues. The CDR3 loop is CASSYQGASQPQHF. CDR3 sequence (DNA): TGTGCCAGCAGTTACCAGGGGGCGTCTCAGCCCCAGCATTTT.

The V call is TRBV25-1, the J call TRBJ1-1; 10 bases align to TRBD1. The CDR3 runs 16 residues. J gave up 1 base and V 2 bases, and 4 bases lay outside the gene matches. In germline, CDR1 is MGHDK, CDR2 SYGVNS. The CDR3 sequence: CASSEPGQGGNTEAFF. The CDR3, as DNA: TGTGCCAGCAGTGAACCCGGACAGGGGGGGAACACTGAAGCTTTCTTT.

This clone was seen only once. This rearrangement joins TRBV6-5 to TRBJ2-7; the D is unclear. Germline lookup yields CDR1 MNHEY and CDR2 SVGAGI. This CDR3 spans 14 amino acids. V lost 2 bases and J lost 3, with 11 bases in between. CDR3 bases: TGTGCCAGCAGTTACGGAGCCTTGATCTACGAGCAGTACTTC. Residues: CASSYGALIYEQYF.

The chain joins TRBV19 to TRBJ2-3, with D perhaps TRBD2 (5 bases). Germline CDR1 and CDR2: LNHDA and SQIVND (reference sequence). The V and J ends lost 0 bases and 0 bases respectively, with 10 bases between them. This CDR3 comprises 16 residues. CDR3 loop: CASSIDLGESTDTQYF. The CDR3 DNA is TGTGCCAGTAGTATAGATCTCGGGGAAAGCACAGATACGCAGTATTTT.

The rearrangement links TRBV4-3 to TRBJ2-1; 10 bases line up with TRBD2. The V gene's germline CDR1 is LGHNA and CDR2 YSLEER. Losses at the gene ends were 0 bases for V and 7 bases for J; bases not matched to a gene: 6. This CDR3 has 16 residues. The CDR3 bases are TGCGCCAGCAGCCAAGATGAGCGGGGGGGTCTTAATGAGCAGTTCTTC. This codes for CASSQDERGGLNEQFF.

Turning to this clone: This could be a read error, since a much larger clone is one nucleotide away. This CDR3 is also generated by other DNA sequences in the sample. The V and J genes are TRBV15 and TRBJ1-1; tentative D call: TRBD1 (5 bases). Germline V gene data show CDR1 as LNHNV and CDR2 as YYDKDF (reference sequence). The length of the CDR3 is 14 residues. V gave up 4 bases and J gave up 4 bases, with 13 bases separating them. The CDR3 DNA follows: TGTGCCACCAGCACGGGGGGTCTAAGCACTGAAGCTTTCTTT. It specifies CATSTGGLSTEAFF.

This sequence joins TRBV4-1 and TRBJ1-1, with TRBD1 as a possible D gene (5 bases). V lost 6 bases and J lost 1, with 15 bases in between. In germline, CDR1 is MGHRA, CDR2 YSYEKL. This CDR3 is built from 15 residues. CDR3 protein: CASSPLVGGNTEAFF. Written as DNA, the CDR3 is TGCGCCAGCAGTCCATTAGTCGGGGGGAACACTGAAGCTTTCTTT.

The rearrangement links TRBV19 to TRBJ2-3; no firm D call. There are 15 residues in the CDR3. In germline, CDR1 is LNHDA, CDR2 SQIVND (reference sequence). Trimming removed 3 bases from V and 4 bases from J, with 14 bases in between. CDR3 sequence (DNA): TGTGCCAGTAGTATTCGTGGGGATGATGCAGATACGCAGTATTTT. Protein sequence: CASSIRGDDADTQYF.